Shown below are 20 T cell receptor beta chains from a single sample sequenced in a study of graft-versus-host responses after intestinal transplantation. Some clones are missing from TCRdb's copy, which holds only in-frame ones; the method was immunoSEQ multiplex PCR. This sample has 99,000 or so clones, with roughly 86% found just once. The specimen comprised PBMCs, sampled 255 days after intestinal transplant. The receptors originated from a human patient who received an intestinal transplant, so some T cells may come from the graft donor.

The chain combines TRBV7-2 with TRBJ1-3; D uncertain. Germline CDR1 is SGHTA and CDR2 is FQGNSA. This CDR3 is built from 15 residues. The V gene lost 1 base and the J gene lost 0 bases, with 7 bases spanning the gap. CDR3 protein: CASSLEANSGNTIYF. The CDR3 bases are TGTGCCAGCAGCTTAGAGGCCAACTCTGGAAACACCATATATTTT.

The chain joins TRBV27 to TRBJ1-5; TRBD1 matches at 7 bases. The V and J ends lost 4 bases and 7 bases, in that order; junction bases with no gene match: 10. The CDR3 covers 15 residues. The germline CDR1 and CDR2 sequences are MNHEY and SMNVEV (reference sequence). CDR3 loop: CASSSQRDSRQPQHF. CDR3 in DNA: TGTGCCAGCAGTTCGCAAAGGGACAGTCGGCAGCCCCAGCATTTT.

The rearrangement uses TRBV19 and TRBJ2-7; D unclear. With 5 bases removed from V and 3 bases from J, the gap between germline ends came to 14 bases. Germline V gives CDR1 LNHDA, CDR2 SQIVND (reference sequence). The CDR3 consists of 14 residues. CDR3 region: CASSRGEYGYEQYF. DNA for the CDR3: TGTGCCAGTAGTCGAGGAGAGTACGGCTACGAGCAGTACTTC.

This clone appeared once. This rearrangement joins TRBV25-1 to TRBJ2-5, with 9 positions matching TRBD1. Trimming at V came to 6 bases and at J to 6 bases, leaving 2 bases not matched to a gene. This CDR3 is 12 amino acids long. Germline CDR1 is MGHDK and CDR2 is SYGVNS. CDR3 region: CASRQGAKTQYF. The CDR3 nucleotides read TGTGCCAGCAGACAGGGGGCAAAGACCCAGTACTTC.

V and J are TRBV4-1 and TRBJ1-5; no firm D call. V was cut by 0 bases and J by 5 bases, with 14 bases left in between. Germline CDR1 MGHRA, CDR2 YSYEKL. This CDR3 comprises 16 residues. Here the CDR3 reads CASSQELGYRDQPQHF. Here the CDR3 DNA reads TGCGCCAGCAGCCAAGAATTAGGGTATAGGGATCAGCCCCAGCATTTT.

The V and J genes are TRBV11-2 and TRBJ1-1, with D perhaps matching TRBD1 (6 bases). Germline CDR1 SGHAT, CDR2 FQNNGV. V lost 6 bases and J 3 bases, leaving 20 bases between the germline ends. This CDR3 spans 16 amino acids. The CDR3 nucleotides are TGTGCCAGCAGTCAAGGGGGGGGCTCCTGGGACACTGAAGCTTTCTTT. This sequence encodes CASSQGGGSWDTEAFF.

The chain has TRBV6-6 and TRBJ2-1; 11 nucleotides align to TRBD1. CDR3 size: 16 residues. The ends lost 0 bases at V and 4 bases at J; junction bases unmatched: 2. CDR1 is MNHNY and CDR2 is SVGAGI in the germline V gene (reference sequence). CDR3 coding DNA: TGTGCCAGCAGTTACTCGAGGGACAGGGGGTACAATGAGCAGTTCTTC. It specifies CASSYSRDRGYNEQFF.

The CDR3 DNA is TGCGCCAGCTTAGCGACTAGCGGGGGGGCCTACAATGAGCAGTTCTTC. The encoded protein is CASLATSGGAYNEQFF. The chain carries TRBV5-1 and TRBJ2-1, with 14 bases fitting TRBD2. CDR3 length equals 16 residues. The germline V gene encodes CDR1 SGHRS and CDR2 YFSETQ. Trimming at V came to 7 bases and at J to 2 bases, leaving 5 bases not matched to a gene.

The chain joins TRBV5-4 to TRBJ2-3; no firm D call. There are 11 residues in the CDR3. CDR1 is SGHNT and CDR2 is YYREEE in the germline V gene (reference sequence). Trimming took 3 bases from V and 3 from J, leaving 2 bases between them. CDR3 DNA: TGTGCCAGCAGCTCGACAGATACGCAGTATTTT. Its translation is CASSSTDTQYF.

The CDR3: CASSFGGGASNEQFF. Here the CDR3 DNA reads TGTGCCAGCAGCTTCGGCGGGGGGGCGAGCAATGAGCAGTTCTTC. The V call is TRBV5-6, the J call TRBJ2-1, with 9 positions matching TRBD2. V lost 2 bases, J lost 6 bases, and 6 bases stayed unmatched. There are 15 residues in the CDR3. Germline CDR1 SGHDT, CDR2 YYEEEE.

V gene TRBV5-1 combines with J gene TRBJ1-6, with D possibly being TRBD1 (6 bases). Germline V gene data show CDR1 as SGHRS and CDR2 as YFSETQ. This CDR3 comprises 14 residues. V was shortened by 4 bases and J by 12 bases, with 17 bases between the two germline ends. The chain's CDR3 is CASSETGSGGPLHF. CDR3 bases: TGCGCCAGCAGCGAGACAGGCTCTGGCGGACCCCTCCACTTT. Complete variable domain (other parts from reference TRBV5-1 and TRBJ1-6): KAGVTQTPRYLIKTRGQQVTLSCSPISGHRSVSWYQQTPGQGLQFLFEYFSETQRNKGNFPGRFSGRQFSNSRSEMNVSTLELGDSALYLCASSETGSGGPLHFGNGTRLTVT.

This sequence joins TRBV2 and TRBJ1-3; D unclear. The germline V and J ends were trimmed by 7 bases and 0 bases, with 7 bases remaining between them. Germline CDR1 is SNHLY and CDR2 is FYNNEI. This CDR3 has 13 amino acids. Written as DNA, the CDR3 is TGTGCCAGCAACTCGGACTCTGGAAACACCATATATTTT. It yields the protein CASNSDSGNTIYF.

The chain joins TRBV28 to TRBJ2-7; D is tentatively TRBD1 or TRBD2 (5 bases each). CDR3 length: 14 residues. Deletions cut 4 bases from V and 6 bases from J, with 16 bases between. Germline V gene lookup returns CDR1 MDHEN and CDR2 SYDVKM. The CDR3: CASSSTTRGGEQYV. The CDR3 DNA reads TGTGCCAGCAGTTCCACCACGAGGGGCGGCGAGCAGTACGTC.

V is TRBV4-2 and J is TRBJ2-3, with TRBD2 identical over 8 bases. CDR3 length: 15 residues. CDR1 LGHNA and CDR2 YNFKEQ come from the germline V gene. V shed 5 bases and J 3 bases; nucleotides not matched to a gene: 7. CDR3 DNA sequence: TGTGCCAGCAGCTACACGGGGGGGGTAACAGATACGCAGTATTTT. Translation: CASSYTGGVTDTQYF.

The rearrangement joins TRBV28 to TRBJ2-3; possibly TRBD2 for D (6 bases). Germline CDR1 is MDHEN and CDR2 is SYDVKM. This CDR3 is built from 12 residues. The CDR3 bases are TGTGCGATAGCGGCCAGCACAGATACGCAGTATTTT. It translates to CAIAASTDTQYF.

This chain links TRBV21-1 with TRBJ2-5; no DNA check was done on the table's D call, TRBD1. TRBV21-1 is noted as a pseudogene. The CDR3 is 15 residues long. CDR3 sequence reads: CASSNATGWGETQYF. CDR3 sequence (DNA): TGTGCCAGCAGCAATGCAACAGGGTGGGGAGAGACCCAGTACTTC.

This chain joins TRBV5-1 and TRBJ2-7; 8 bases fit TRBD1. Germline values: CDR1 SGHRS, CDR2 YFSETQ. The CDR3 is 14 amino acids. V was pared by 4 bases and J by 5 bases, with 8 bases of the junction left unmatched. The CDR3 is CASSAGQGDHEQYF. The CDR3, as DNA: TGCGCCAGCAGCGCCGGACAGGGAGACCACGAGCAGTACTTC.

This chain links TRBV4-2 with TRBJ1-1; D gene uncertain. Germline V gives CDR1 LGHNA, CDR2 YNFKEQ. V was trimmed by 4 bases and J by 4 bases, leaving 13 bases between them. The CDR3 contains 14 residues. The CDR3 DNA is TGTGCCAGCAGCCTGCAGGCGGCGGGCACTGAAGCTTTCTTT. Amino acids: CASSLQAAGTEAFF.

The chain employs TRBV11-2 and TRBJ2-3; 9 positions match TRBD2. Germline values: CDR1 SGHAT, CDR2 FQNNGV. The V and J ends lost 5 bases and 3 bases, in that order; junction bases with no gene match: 6. The CDR3 is 15 residues long. For the CDR3, the DNA is TGTGCCAGCAGCCCTATGGCGGGGGGGACAGATACGCAGTATTTT. Protein sequence: CASSPMAGGTDTQYF.

The chain uses TRBV11-3 and TRBJ2-2; D unclear. V was pared by 5 bases and J by 6 bases, with 7 bases between. Germline values: CDR1 SGHNT, CDR2 YENEEA. The CDR3 contains 12 residues. CDR3 nucleotides: TGTGCCAGCAGCCTCGGTTCCGGGGAGCTGTTTTTT. This encodes CASSLGSGELFF.